The 28 T cell receptor beta chains below come from one sample, sequenced in a study of a mutant IDH1 vaccine in newly diagnosed glioma. Clones were sequenced by immunoSEQ multiplex PCR, and TCRdb holds only the in-frame ones, with some missing. The data show roughly 60,000 clones, 80% to 90% seen once. These receptors lack a known antigen. Time point of the sample: week 23, last vaccination. Topical imiquimod accompanied each vaccine dose, which consisted of 300 ug of mutant IDH1 20-mer peptide. Sequencing used PBMCs, obtained from a glioma patient whose treatment included an IDH1 peptide vaccine. The receptors shown here come from a man aged 25 to 45 with glioma.

This clone was found once. Other DNA sequences in this specimen translate into the identical CDR3. The rearrangement joins TRBV5-4 to TRBJ1-1; D remains ambiguous. This CDR3 spans 13 amino acids. Trimming removed 0 bases from V and 1 base from J, with 4 bases in between. From germline, CDR1 is SGHNT and CDR2 YYREEE (reference sequence). The CDR3 coding sequence is TGTGCCAGCAGCTTGGGGGGGAACACTGAAGCTTTCTTT. This encodes CASSLGGNTEAFF.

The CDR3: CASSHQVQGTEAFF. The DNA of the CDR3 is TGTGCCAGCAGCCACCAAGTCCAGGGGACTGAAGCTTTCTTT. This chain joins TRBV6-6 and TRBJ1-1; the D gene is possibly TRBD1 (6 bases). Trimming shortened V by 6 bases and J by 5 bases, and 16 bases separated the two germline ends. The CDR3 covers 14 residues. Germline CDR1 and CDR2: MNHNY and SVGAGI (reference sequence).

CDR3 loop: CASSGGGGADTQYF. In DNA form, the CDR3 reads TGTGCCAGCAGTGGGGGAGGGGGCGCAGATACGCAGTATTTT. The V call is TRBV6-1, the J call TRBJ2-3; D is perhaps TRBD1 or TRBD2 (7 bases each). The germline CDR1 and CDR2 sequences are MNHNS and SASEGT. Deletions cut 4 bases from V and 4 bases from J, with 12 bases between. There are 14 residues in the CDR3.

Regarding this clone: The identical CDR3 is also encoded by other nucleotide sequences in the sample. The chain links TRBV2 to TRBJ1-2, with D unresolved. The CDR3 totals 13 residues. Germline V lookup: CDR1 SNHLY, CDR2 FYNNEI. V lost 3 bases and J 0 bases, leaving 5 bases between the germline ends. CDR3 region: CASSDSPNYGYTF. DNA of the CDR3: TGTGCCAGCAGTGATTCCCCTAACTATGGCTACACCTTC.

The chain has TRBV4-1 and TRBJ2-5; D may be TRBD1 or TRBD2 (6 bases each). CDR1 MGHRA and CDR2 YSYEKL come from the germline V gene. The CDR3 consists of 16 residues. The V gene lost 4 bases and the J gene lost 1 base, with 16 bases spanning the gap. The CDR3 spells CASSRRWGAAQETQYF. CDR3 coding DNA: TGCGCCAGCAGCCGGCGTTGGGGGGCGGCCCAAGAGACCCAGTACTTC.

The chain uses TRBV30 and TRBJ1-4; maybe TRBD1 (5 bases). Trimming shortened V by 1 base and J by 10 bases, and 16 bases separated the two germline ends. Germline loops: CDR1 GTSNPN, CDR2 SVGIG (reference sequence). This CDR3 is 14 amino acids long. The CDR3, as DNA: TGTGCCTGGAGTGACGGACATGGCTTTGTAAAACTGTTTTTT. Its translation: CAWSDGHGFVKLFF.

This chain uses TRBV15 with TRBJ1-1, with D possibly TRBD1 on 5 matching bases. Trimming pared 1 base from V and 7 bases from J, leaving 10 bases between. Germline CDR1 and CDR2: LNHNV and YYDKDF (reference sequence). The CDR3 contains 13 residues. The CDR3 DNA reads TGTGCCACCAGCAGAGCGGGGGACGGTGAAGCTTTCTTT. This sequence encodes CATSRAGDGEAFF.

V and J are TRBV2 and TRBJ1-1, with 7 bases identical to TRBD1. The CDR3 spans 13 residues. CDR1 and CDR2 from the germline V gene are SNHLY and FYNNEI. Trimming at V came to 3 bases and at J to 8 bases, leaving 6 bases not matched to a gene. The CDR3 nucleotides are TGTGCCAGCAGTGATTTGACAGGGTCCGAAGCTTTCTTT. Translated, it gives CASSDLTGSEAFF.

This clone was found a few times. CDR3 sequence: CASSGIGIALNEQFF. For the CDR3, the DNA is TGCGCCAGCAGTGGTATTGGGATTGCACTCAATGAGCAGTTCTTC. V and J are TRBV10-1 and TRBJ2-1; D unclear. Trimming shortened V by 4 bases and J by 6 bases, and 16 bases separated the two germline ends. CDR1 WNHNN and CDR2 SYGVQD come from the germline V gene (reference sequence). The length of the CDR3 is 15 residues.

This clone appeared a single time. The chain recombines TRBV7-2 with TRBJ1-5, with TRBD1 as a possible D gene (5 bases). Germline lookup yields CDR1 SGHTA and CDR2 FQGNSA. The CDR3 has 16 amino acids. V was trimmed by 0 bases and J by 2 bases, leaving 11 bases between them. This chain's CDR3 is CASSLALQGGNQPQHF. CDR3 nucleotides: TGTGCCAGCAGCTTAGCCCTCCAGGGTGGCAATCAGCCCCAGCATTTT.

This clone has a handful of counts. V gene TRBV6-1 combines with J gene TRBJ1-5, with a tentative D call TRBD1 (5 bases). V lost 7 bases and J lost 7, with 17 bases in between. Germline V gives CDR1 MNHNS, CDR2 SASEGT. The CDR3 loop spans 14 amino acids. The CDR3 loop reads CASTIGAGGQPQHF. CDR3 nucleotides: TGTGCCAGCACGATTGGGGCTGGGGGGCAGCCCCAGCATTTT.

CDR3 sequence reads: CASSLGLAAEDEQFF. In DNA, the CDR3 is TGTGCCAGCAGCCTGGGACTAGCGGCAGAGGATGAGCAGTTCTTC. The rearrangement joins TRBV7-9 to TRBJ2-1, with 11 bases fitting TRBD2. Germline loops: CDR1 SEHNR, CDR2 FQNEAQ (reference sequence). This CDR3 comprises 15 residues. Unmatched junction bases numbered 8, after V lost 5 bases and J lost 8 bases. The whole variable domain, remainder taken from reference TRBV7-9 and TRBJ2-1, is DTGVSQNPRHKITKRGQNVTFRCDPISEHNRLYWYRQTLGQGPEFLTYFQNEAQLEKSRLLSDRFSAERPKGSFSTLEIQRTEQGDSAMYLCASSLGLAAEDEQFFGPGTRLTVL.

The J gene is TRBJ1-5, the V gene TRBV13, with D perhaps TRBD1 (5 bases). Germline V CDR1 and CDR2: PRHDT, FYEKMQ (reference sequence). With 5 bases removed from V and 7 bases from J, the gap between germline ends came to 12 bases. The CDR3 totals 13 residues. CDR3 bases: TGTGCCAGCAGCCGACAGAGAATGCAGCCCCAGCATTTT. Translating gives CASSRQRMQPQHF.

The chain recombines TRBV7-7 with TRBJ2-1; 10 bases line up with TRBD2. Trimming took 1 base from V and 5 from J; bases not matched to a gene: 2. The germline V gene has CDR1 SSHAT and CDR2 FNYEAQ (reference sequence). The CDR3 length is 15 residues. For the CDR3, the DNA is TGTGCCAGCAGCTTAGGAGCGGGGGGGCACAATGAGCAGTTCTTC. It specifies CASSLGAGGHNEQFF.

The chain joins TRBV30 to TRBJ2-5; 8 positions match TRBD2. Germline CDR1 is GTSNPN and CDR2 is SVGIG (reference sequence). The CDR3 extends over 14 amino acids. Germline trimming cut 3 bases from V and 1 base from J; bases unmatched to any gene: 4. The CDR3 sequence is CAWSRGGVQETQYF. CDR3 nucleotides: TGTGCCTGGAGCCGGGGGGGGGTCCAAGAGACCCAGTACTTC.

The chain combines TRBV6-5 with TRBJ2-7, with D possibly being TRBD1 (6 bases). The CDR3 totals 11 residues. V gave up 6 bases and J gave up 7 bases, with 10 bases separating them. Germline CDR1 and CDR2: MNHEY and SVGAGI. CDR3 in amino acids: CASRRQGEQYF. The CDR3 nucleotides are TGTGCCAGCAGACGGCAGGGGGAGCAGTACTTC.

This clone was observed a single time. The gene calls are TRBV30 and TRBJ2-2, with 7 nucleotides matching TRBD1. The CDR3 runs 18 residues. Germline V gene lookup returns CDR1 GTSNPN and CDR2 SVGIG (reference sequence). V trimming: 1 base; J trimming: 3 bases; junction bases outside the gene matches: 14. CDR3 amino acids: CAWSDERGRGSDTGELFF. CDR3 nucleotide sequence: TGTGCCTGGAGTGATGAAAGGGGGCGCGGTAGTGACACCGGGGAGCTGTTTTTT.

The chain has TRBV2 and TRBJ2-1, with D unresolved. The V gene's germline CDR1 is SNHLY and CDR2 FYNNEI. This CDR3 contains 11 residues. V was cut by 5 bases and J by 3 bases, with 2 bases left in between. CDR3 sequence reads: CASSLYNEQFF. Written as DNA, the CDR3 is TGTGCCAGCAGTCTCTACAATGAGCAGTTCTTC.

The chain joins TRBV19 to TRBJ2-2; D might be TRBD1 (5 bases). The CDR3 sequence is 13 residues long. Germline V gene lookup returns CDR1 LNHDA and CDR2 SQIVND (reference sequence). V shed 2 bases and J shed 4 bases, with 5 bases lying between them. This CDR3 reads CASSIQGTGELFF. For the CDR3, the DNA is TGTGCCAGTAGTATACAGGGCACCGGGGAGCTGTTTTTT.

The V gene is TRBV11-2, the J gene TRBJ1-2; D gene unclear. The CDR3 consists of 12 residues. Germline V gene sequence: CDR1 SGHAT, CDR2 FQNNGV. The V end lost 5 bases, the J end lost 8 bases, and 12 bases lay between the germline ends. In nucleotides, the CDR3 is TGTGCCAGCAGCGCCCCTAAGAGAGGCTACACCTTC. Its translation: CASSAPKRGYTF.

This chain uses TRBV6-6 with TRBJ1-3; D is uncertain. The CDR3 consists of 15 residues. V lost 6 bases and J lost 0, with 12 bases in between. Germline V CDR1 and CDR2: MNHNY, SVGAGI (reference sequence). CDR3 nucleotides: TGTGCCAGCAGCCCCACCGATTACTCTGGAAACACCATATATTTT. Translation gives CASSPTDYSGNTIYF.

The V and J genes are TRBV4-1 and TRBJ1-4; D gene uncertain. The germline gives CDR1 MGHRA, CDR2 YSYEKL. V lost 1 base, J lost 5 bases, and 14 bases lay in between. This CDR3 contains 16 residues. CDR3 sequence (DNA): TGCGCCAGCAGCCAAGCTCAGAATACAGCGAATGAAAAACTGTTTTTT. Amino acid sequence: CASSQAQNTANEKLFF.

As DNA, the CDR3 is TGTGCCAGTGGGGGGGCAGGCCACTACGAGCAGTACTTC. This sequence encodes CASGGAGHYEQYF. This sequence joins TRBV11-2 and TRBJ2-7; D is perhaps TRBD2 (7 bases). Per germline, CDR1 SGHAT and CDR2 FQNNGV. There are 13 residues in the CDR3. Trimming took off 9 bases at V and 3 bases at J, with 15 bases between the two ends.

This clone was observed a single time. The genes are TRBV10-1 and TRBJ1-6; D is unresolved. The germline V and J ends were trimmed by 10 bases and 6 bases, with 13 bases remaining between them. The CDR3 runs to 13 residues. Looked up from germline, CDR1 is WNHNN and CDR2 is SYGVQD (reference sequence). CDR3 nucleotides: TGCGCCACCCAAGACGGACCTAATTCACCCCTCCACTTT. Amino acids: CATQDGPNSPLHF.

The chain couples TRBV30 to TRBJ2-2, with a possible D match to TRBD1 (5 bases). Germline lookup yields CDR1 GTSNPN and CDR2 SVGIG (reference sequence). The CDR3 consists of 14 residues. V was trimmed by 2 bases and J by 2 bases, leaving 9 bases between them. The CDR3, as DNA: TGTGCCTGGAGTTCCTGGACAAACACCGGGGAGCTGTTTTTT. As protein: CAWSSWTNTGELFF.

This clone was picked up one time. The genes are TRBV7-9 and TRBJ1-1; 7 nucleotides agree with TRBD1. Trimming at V came to 2 bases and at J to 1 base, leaving 1 base not matched to a gene. The germline CDR1 and CDR2 sequences are SEHNR and FQNEAQ (reference sequence). CDR3 length: 14 amino acids. The CDR3 reads CASSLPGGNTEAFF. The DNA for the CDR3 is TGTGCCAGCAGCTTACCAGGGGGGAACACTGAAGCTTTCTTT.

In the case of this clone: Relative to the germline gene, one junction end is altered; a read error may explain this. The genes are TRBV18 and TRBJ1-5; weak D call: TRBD1 (6 bases). Per the germline V gene, CDR1 is KGHSH and CDR2 is LQKENI. The CDR3 is 16 amino acids. Here the CDR3 DNA reads TGTGCCAGCTCGCCACAGGGCCTGGAGGACAATCAGCCCCAGCATTTT. Protein: CASSPQGLEDNQPQHF.

The CDR3 coding sequence is TGTGCCAGCAGCCCCGAGGGTACAGATACGCAGTATTTT. This sequence encodes CASSPEGTDTQYF. The rearrangement joins TRBV7-9 to TRBJ2-3, with D perhaps TRBD2 (5 bases). The CDR3 has 13 residues. The V end was cut by 5 bases, the J end by 3 bases, with 9 bases between. CDR1 SEHNR and CDR2 FQNEAQ come from the germline V gene (reference sequence).